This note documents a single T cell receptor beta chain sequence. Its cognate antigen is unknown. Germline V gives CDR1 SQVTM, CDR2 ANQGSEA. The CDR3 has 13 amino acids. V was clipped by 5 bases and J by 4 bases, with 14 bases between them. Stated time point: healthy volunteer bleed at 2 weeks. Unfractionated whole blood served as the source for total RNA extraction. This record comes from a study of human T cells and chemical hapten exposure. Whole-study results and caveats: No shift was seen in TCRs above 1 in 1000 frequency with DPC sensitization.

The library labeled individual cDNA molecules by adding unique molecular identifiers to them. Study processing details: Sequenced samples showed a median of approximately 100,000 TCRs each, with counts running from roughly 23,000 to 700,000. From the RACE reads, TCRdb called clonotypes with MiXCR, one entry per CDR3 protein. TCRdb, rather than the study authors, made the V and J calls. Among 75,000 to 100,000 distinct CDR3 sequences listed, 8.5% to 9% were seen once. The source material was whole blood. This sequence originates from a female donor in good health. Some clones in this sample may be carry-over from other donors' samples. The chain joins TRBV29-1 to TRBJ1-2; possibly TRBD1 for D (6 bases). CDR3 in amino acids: CSVSTGLPYGYTF. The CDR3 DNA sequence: TGCAGCGTTTCTACAGGGCTACCCTATGGCTACACCTTC.